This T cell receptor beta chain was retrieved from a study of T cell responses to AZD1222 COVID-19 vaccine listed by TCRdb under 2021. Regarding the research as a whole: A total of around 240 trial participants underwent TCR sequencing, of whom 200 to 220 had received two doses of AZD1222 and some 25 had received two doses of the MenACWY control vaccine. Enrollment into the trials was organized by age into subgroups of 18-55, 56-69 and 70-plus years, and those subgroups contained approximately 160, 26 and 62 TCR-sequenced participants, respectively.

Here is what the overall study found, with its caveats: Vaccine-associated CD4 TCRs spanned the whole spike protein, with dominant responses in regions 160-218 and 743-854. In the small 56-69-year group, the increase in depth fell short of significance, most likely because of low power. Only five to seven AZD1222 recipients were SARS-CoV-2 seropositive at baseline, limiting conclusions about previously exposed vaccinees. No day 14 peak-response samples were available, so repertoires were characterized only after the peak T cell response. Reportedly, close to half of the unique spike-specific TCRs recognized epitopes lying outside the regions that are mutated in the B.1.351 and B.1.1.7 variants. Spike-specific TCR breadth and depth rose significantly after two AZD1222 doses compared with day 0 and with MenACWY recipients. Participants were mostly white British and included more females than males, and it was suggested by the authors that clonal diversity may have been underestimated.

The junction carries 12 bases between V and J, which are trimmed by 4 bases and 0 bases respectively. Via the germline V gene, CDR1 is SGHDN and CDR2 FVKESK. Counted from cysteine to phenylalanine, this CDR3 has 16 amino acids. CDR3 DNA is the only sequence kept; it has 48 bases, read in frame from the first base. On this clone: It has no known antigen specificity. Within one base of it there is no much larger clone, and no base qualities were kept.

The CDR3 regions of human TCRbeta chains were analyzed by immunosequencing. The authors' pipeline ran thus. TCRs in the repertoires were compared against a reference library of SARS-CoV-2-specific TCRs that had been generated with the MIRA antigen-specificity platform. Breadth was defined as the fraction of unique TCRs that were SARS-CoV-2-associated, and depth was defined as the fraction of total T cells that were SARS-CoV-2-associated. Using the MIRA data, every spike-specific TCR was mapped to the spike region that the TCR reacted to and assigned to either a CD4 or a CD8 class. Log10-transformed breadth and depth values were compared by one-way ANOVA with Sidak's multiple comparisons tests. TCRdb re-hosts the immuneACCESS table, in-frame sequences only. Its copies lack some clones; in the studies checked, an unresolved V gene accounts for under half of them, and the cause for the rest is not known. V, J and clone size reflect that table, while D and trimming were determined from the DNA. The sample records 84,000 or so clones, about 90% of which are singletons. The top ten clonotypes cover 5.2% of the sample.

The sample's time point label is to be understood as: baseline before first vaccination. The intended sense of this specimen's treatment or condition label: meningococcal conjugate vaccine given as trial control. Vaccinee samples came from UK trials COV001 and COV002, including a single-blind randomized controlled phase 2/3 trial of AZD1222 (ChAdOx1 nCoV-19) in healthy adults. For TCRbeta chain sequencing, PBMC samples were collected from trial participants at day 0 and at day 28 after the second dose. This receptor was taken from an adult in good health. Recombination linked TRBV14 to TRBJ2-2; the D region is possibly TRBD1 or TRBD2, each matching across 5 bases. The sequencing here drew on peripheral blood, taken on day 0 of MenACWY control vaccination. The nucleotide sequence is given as TGTGCCAGCAGCCTTTCGGGACCCTCGAACACCGGGGAGCTGTTTTTT. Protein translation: CASSLSGPSNTGELFF.